The 20 T cell receptor beta chains presented below share a single source sample, sequenced in a study of cytomegalovirus exposure and HLA in healthy donors (dated by TCRdb to 2017 to 2019). The receptor library was made with the immunoSEQ multiplex PCR assay. The multiplex PCR relied on a mix of 60 forward primers for TCR Vbeta segments and 13 reverse primers for TCR Jbeta segments. In its TCRdb copy, this immuneACCESS table keeps in-frame sequences only and misses some clones. Where compared with another copy, unresolved V genes explain less than half of these, and the others have no known cause. Counted in this sample were some 110,000 clones; approximately 70% of them appeared once. The ten top clones hold approximately 9.4% of the sample. Sequencing was done on a sample of PBMCs. Every receptor here comes from a man aged 30 to 45 in good health and CMV-seropositive.

This chain uses TRBV27 with TRBJ1-6; a weak D match, TRBD1 (6 bases). Per the germline V gene, CDR1 is MNHEY and CDR2 is SMNVEV (reference sequence). Trimming removed 6 bases at V and 7 bases at J, with 19 bases between. The CDR3 is 16 amino acids. In nucleotides, the CDR3 is TGTGCCAGCAGCTATCTCCGGGGGGCAGTCAATTCACCCCTCCACTTT. Translation: CASSYLRGAVNSPLHF.

This rearrangement joins TRBV12-2 to TRBJ2-7; the D call TRBD2 from the table was never checked on the DNA. TRBV12-2 is annotated as a pseudogene. The CDR3 covers 19 residues. The CDR3 reads CASRLGMELAGVPNYEQYV. In nucleotides, the CDR3 is TGTGCAAGTCGCTTAGGAATGGAACTAGCGGGGGTCCCGAACTACGAGCAGTACGTC.

The chain employs TRBV6-5 and TRBJ2-7; 9 bases map to TRBD1. The CDR3 sequence is 13 residues long. Germline assignment: CDR1 MNHEY and CDR2 SVGAGI. V was clipped by 6 bases and J by 6 bases; unmatched bases: 6. The CDR3 DNA reads TGTGCCAGCAGACAGGGGGCGCTCTTCGAGCAGTACGTC. Translation gives CASRQGALFEQYV.

The chain links TRBV7-2 to TRBJ2-4; D is uncertain. This CDR3 has 15 residues. V was cut by 2 bases and J by 0 bases, with 8 bases left in between. Germline-derived CDR1 and CDR2 are SGHTA and FQGNSA. The CDR3 region is CASSLFAVAKNIQYF. The DNA of the CDR3 is TGTGCCAGCAGCTTATTCGCGGTAGCCAAAAACATTCAGTACTTC.

The V call is TRBV28, the J call TRBJ2-2; 8 bases are shared with TRBD2. This CDR3 comprises 18 residues. V shed 4 bases, J shed 6 bases, and the junction held 16 bases outside the gene matches. The germline gives CDR1 MDHEN, CDR2 SYDVKM. CDR3 DNA: TGTGCCAGCAGTTCCGTCCTAGGGGCGGGAGGATCAGCCGGGGAGCTGTTTTTT. Protein: CASSSVLGAGGSAGELFF. Together with reference TRBV28 and TRBJ2-2, the CDR3 gives the full variable domain: DVKVTQSSRYLVKRTGEKVFLECVQDMDHENMFWYRQDPGLGLRLIYFSYDVKMKEKGDIPEGYSVSREKKERFSLILESASTNQTSMYLCASSSVLGAGGSAGELFFGEGSRLTVL.

This clone came up a few times. This chain connects TRBV30 to TRBJ1-3, with D tentatively TRBD1 (5 bases). CDR1 and CDR2 (germline): GTSNPN, SVGIG (reference sequence). V lost 3 bases, J lost 2 bases, and 17 bases lay in between. The CDR3 totals 16 residues. CDR3 DNA sequence: TGTGCCTGGAGCTACCCGGGAGGGACCCCTGGAAACACCATATATTTT. It encodes CAWSYPGGTPGNTIYF.

V is TRBV4-1 and J is TRBJ1-1; TRBD1 might be the D (5 bases). Germline V gene sequence: CDR1 MGHRA, CDR2 YSYEKL. Trimming pared 1 base from V and 2 bases from J, leaving 17 bases between. The CDR3 runs to 17 residues. The DNA for the CDR3 is TGCGCCAGCAGCCAAGCGGAGGGGCGCCTCAGAAACACTGAAGCTTTCTTT. Translated: CASSQAEGRLRNTEAFF.

This clone was detected once. This chain links TRBV4-2 with TRBJ1-1, with TRBD1 as a possible D gene (6 bases). Germline-derived CDR1 and CDR2 are LGHNA and YNFKEQ. The ends were cut back, 4 bases at V and 1 base at J, with 13 bases in the middle. CDR3 length equals 15 residues. CDR3 residues: CASSPQGGENTEAFF. In DNA form, the CDR3 reads TGTGCCAGCAGCCCACAGGGAGGGGAGAACACTGAAGCTTTCTTT.

In this sample, this clone turned up once. The V call is TRBV7-9, the J call TRBJ2-1, with D possibly matching TRBD1 (6 bases). Germline values: CDR1 SEHNR, CDR2 FQNEAQ (reference sequence). Trimming took 10 bases from V and 0 from J, leaving 13 bases between them. The CDR3 is 14 amino acids. CDR3 coding DNA: TGTGCCATGGAGAGGGGGAGCTCCTACAATGAGCAGTTCTTC. Translated: CAMERGSSYNEQFF.

Notes on this clone: Germline is not matched at one junction end, which may reflect a read error. The chain uses TRBV4-1 and TRBJ1-6, with 7 bases fitting TRBD1. CDR3 length: 14 residues. Germline lookup yields CDR1 MGHRA and CDR2 YSYEKL. The DNA of the CDR3 is TGCGCCAGCAGCCCGACGGGGTCAGGGGGACGGTTGATTTTT. Its protein is CASSPTGSGGRLIF.

This clone has a single count. This sequence joins TRBV6-5 and TRBJ2-7, with 7 bases lining up with TRBD1. CDR1 is MNHEY and CDR2 is SVGAGI in the germline V gene. Unmatched junction bases numbered 12, after V lost 5 bases and J lost 5 bases. The CDR3 has 15 amino acids. The CDR3 sequence: CASSPPRAGGNEQYF. The CDR3, as DNA: TGTGCCAGCAGTCCCCCCCGGGCAGGGGGAAACGAGCAGTACTTC.

V usage is TRBV30 and J usage is TRBJ2-5; possible D gene TRBD2, 6 bases. This CDR3 spans 13 amino acids. V lost 2 bases to trimming and J lost 0 bases, with 7 bases between them. Germline values: CDR1 GTSNPN, CDR2 SVGIG (reference sequence). CDR3 DNA sequence: TGTGCCTGGAGTCGGGGGTACCAAGAGACCCAGTACTTC. It codes for CAWSRGYQETQYF.

This chain links TRBV30 with TRBJ1-2; D unclear. V shed 4 bases and J shed 7 bases, with 19 bases lying between them. The germline CDR1 and CDR2 sequences are GTSNPN and SVGIG (reference sequence). CDR3 length: 14 residues. The CDR3 DNA is TGTGCCTGGACCCAAGGTTGGGAGAAAAGTGGCTACACCTTC. This codes for CAWTQGWEKSGYTF.

The J gene is TRBJ1-2, the V gene TRBV19, with TRBD1 identical over 10 bases. The CDR3 length is 16 residues. V was clipped by 8 bases and J by 4 bases; unmatched bases: 13. Germline loops: CDR1 LNHDA, CDR2 SQIVND (reference sequence). This CDR3 reads CASFTLDRGYGYGYTF. DNA of the CDR3: TGTGCCAGTTTTACCCTGGACAGGGGGTATGGCTATGGCTACACCTTC.

V gene TRBV27 combines with J gene TRBJ1-1; 7 bases match TRBD1. V was clipped by 5 bases and J by 4 bases; unmatched bases: 7. This CDR3 comprises 14 residues. The germline CDR1 and CDR2 sequences are MNHEY and SMNVEV (reference sequence). CDR3 loop: CASSPQGQGTEAFF. The CDR3 DNA reads TGTGCCAGCAGTCCACAGGGGCAAGGCACTGAAGCTTTCTTT.

The J gene is TRBJ2-3, the V gene TRBV27; tentatively, D is TRBD2 (6 bases). Trimming shortened V by 3 bases and J by 1 base, and 8 bases separated the two germline ends. Looked up from germline, CDR1 is MNHEY and CDR2 is SMNVEV (reference sequence). The CDR3 totals 14 residues. The CDR3 loop reads CASSFSGGTDTQYF. In nucleotides, the CDR3 is TGTGCCAGCAGTTTTTCGGGGGGCACAGATACGCAGTATTTT.

This clone was detected only a few times. The V gene is TRBV29-1, the J gene TRBJ2-1, with TRBD1 matching over 8 bases. The CDR3 spans 13 residues. The germline CDR1 and CDR2 sequences are SQVTM and ANQGSEA. J was trimmed by 6 bases and V by 3 bases; bases with no gene match: 4. CDR3 DNA: TGCAGCGTTGACAGGGGGCAAGTCAATGAGCAGTTCTTC. It specifies CSVDRGQVNEQFF.

The V and J genes are TRBV4-3 and TRBJ2-4; tentatively, D is TRBD1 (5 bases). The CDR3 contains 17 residues. Germline CDR1 is LGHNA and CDR2 is YSLEER. The V end lost 1 base, the J end lost 1 base, and 14 bases lay between the germline ends. The CDR3 region is CASSQGALGHAKNIQYF. In DNA, the CDR3 is TGCGCCAGCAGCCAAGGGGCCTTGGGGCACGCCAAAAACATTCAGTACTTC.

Only one count was recorded for this clone. The chain recombines TRBV5-4 with TRBJ1-1, with 9 positions matching TRBD1. Trimming cost V 1 base and J 3 bases; bases outside gene matches: 7. Looked up from germline, CDR1 is SGHNT and CDR2 is YYREEE (reference sequence). The CDR3 spans 16 residues. The CDR3 DNA is TGTGCCAGCAGCTTGTTGACAGGGGGAGACTACACTGAAGCTTTCTTT. Its protein product is CASSLLTGGDYTEAFF.

This clone was seen only a few times. Here the CDR3 DNA reads TGCGCCAGCAGCCAAGATGTTGTCCGTTCAAGCGATCGGCCCCAGCATTTT. This gives the protein CASSQDVVRSSDRPQHF. The chain has TRBV4-1 and TRBJ1-5; D is unresolved. In germline, CDR1 is MGHRA, CDR2 YSYEKL. The CDR3 extends over 17 amino acids. The V and J ends lost 0 bases and 9 bases respectively, with 21 bases between them.